This section outlines one T cell receptor beta chain sequence together with its context. Its antigen remains undetermined. Libraries were constructed by 5' RACE. Preparation of each TCR library used approximately 3,200 ng of total RNA. For each sample, cDNA synthesis was carried out in eight separate reactions using SMARTScribe reverse transcriptase. During cDNA synthesis, template switching was used to introduce unique molecular identifiers that contained a 6-nucleotide sample barcode. Amplification of TCRalpha and TCRbeta cDNA involved two nested PCRs of around 16 and 10 cycles, and each PCR was followed by bead purification. Before amplification, the cDNA was both treated with uracil DNA-glycosylase and purified with the QIAquick PCR purification kit. The second PCR added Illumina TruSeq-compatible adapters along with sample-specific barcodes. Library quality and concentration were assessed using TapeStation and Qubit, and 5 to 6 ng of each library was pooled. The pooled libraries were sequenced with 2 x 100 bp reads and custom sequencing primers on an Illumina HiSeq2500 single-index Rapid Run. As for how the authors treated the data: MiGEC version 1.2.6 was used for UMI-based consensus assembly to correct PCR and sequencing errors. MiXCR version 2.1.1 was used to carry out V(D)J alignment, clonotype assembly and CDR3 extraction. To normalise gene usage, clonotype sharing and MAIT/NKT TCR abundance, the top 1000, 10 000 and 20 000 clonotypes in each sample were analysed. After downsampling to 27 000 UMIs, diversity was calculated as the inverse Simpson index using the vegan R package. Paired Mann-Whitney U tests were applied to discordant twin pairs, and Benjamini-Hochberg correction was used for multiple testing. TCRdb reprocessed the reads, reporting each CDR3 protein sequence once and no DNA. TCRdb, rather than the study authors, made the V and J calls. The table of this sample itemizes 140,000 to 150,000 distinct CDR3 sequences. The ten biggest clones cover 1% to 1.5% of the sample.

CDR1 MNHNS and CDR2 SASEGT were looked up in the germline V gene. The CDR3 sequence holds 11 residues, the cysteine and phenylalanine included. No DNA sequence is on record. From each donor, a roughly 2.5 ml peripheral blood sample was collected into PAXgene tubes and stored at -80 degrees C. Without any T cell sorting, total RNA was extracted from whole blood using the PAXgene blood miRNA kit on an automated QIAcube. Peripheral blood from monozygotic twin pairs who were concordant or discordant for inflammatory bowel disease underwent deep TCRalpha and TCRbeta repertoire profiling using unique molecular barcoding. Smoking habits were recorded for all twin pairs, and individuals were classified as current, former or never smokers. This record belongs to a study of monozygotic twins with inflammatory bowel disease (dated 2019 in TCRdb). At the level of the whole study: The full study comprised about 28 monozygotic twin pairs: nine German pairs (four IBD-concordant, five IBD-discordant) and 19 IBD-discordant Danish pairs. Within discordant pairs, disease-associated traits were sought mainly by comparing IBD patients with their genetically identical healthy co-twins. Each individual had, on average, about 151 000 unique TCRalpha sequences and 181 000 unique TCRbeta sequences available for analysis. Study-wide conclusions, independent of this receptor: A decrease in TCRbeta repertoire diversity, as measured by inverse Simpson index, was observed in IBD patients compared with their healthy co-twins. Compared with healthy twins, IBD patients had fewer clonotypes in common with other individuals, a difference most pronounced in patients showing signs of disease activity. No difference in repertoire similarity was observed between concordant and discordant twins, possibly owing to limited statistical power. Background noise and inter-individual variability may have been introduced into the repertoires by the differing immunosuppressive treatments among patients. Different T cell subtypes could not be distinguished in the analysis. No single strong signal or clonotype linked to IBD turned up in the results, so the idea that one exists was not supported.

Sequenced: blood. The chain couples TRBV6-1 to TRBJ2-7. The source is a human donor with ulcerative colitis or Crohn's disease, or a healthy co-twin of an affected twin (not recorded which). This receptor has the CDR3 CASSESYEQYF.